One and the same sample provided the 26 T cell receptor beta chains below, sequenced in a study of blood T cell repertoires in COVID-19. Assay used: immunoSEQ multiplex PCR; TCRdb lists only in-frame clones, some missing. The data hold about 200,000 clones, with approximately 88% observed a single time. Sequenced sample: PBMCs or T cells enriched from blood (not recorded which). The receptors here all came from a woman under 30 who had recovered from COVID-19.

The gene calls are TRBV27 and TRBJ2-7; D unresolved. The V and J ends lost 3 bases and 2 bases respectively, with 8 bases between them. The CDR3 covers 13 residues. Germline values: CDR1 MNHEY, CDR2 SMNVEV (reference sequence). Here the CDR3 reads CASSFSPTYEQYF. CDR3 bases: TGTGCCAGCAGTTTTTCCCCTACCTACGAGCAGTACTTC.

The V gene is TRBV2, the J gene TRBJ1-6; 8 bases fit TRBD1. The V and J ends lost 7 bases and 9 bases, in that order; junction bases with no gene match: 17. Germline V gene data show CDR1 as SNHLY and CDR2 as FYNNEI. This CDR3 has 17 residues. For the CDR3, the DNA is TGTGCCAGCACGCGAGGAACAGGGGGAGTGGGGAGTTCACCCCTCCACTTT. Protein product: CASTRGTGGVGSSPLHF.

This clone was observed a single time. The sample carries other DNA sequences with the same CDR3. The chain joins TRBV5-1 to TRBJ2-5; D perhaps matches TRBD2 (5 bases). CDR1 and CDR2 from the germline V gene are SGHRS and YFSETQ. The CDR3 consists of 11 residues. V gave up 7 bases and J gave up 5 bases, with 9 bases separating them. CDR3 loop: CASSPGETQYF. In nucleotides, the CDR3 is TGCGCCAGCTCCCCGGGGGAGACCCAGTACTTC.

V usage is TRBV6-4 and J usage is TRBJ1-5; the D is unclear. Germline-derived CDR1 and CDR2 are MRHNA and SNTAGT. The ends were cut back, 3 bases at V and 1 base at J, with 4 bases in the middle. There are 13 residues in the CDR3. The CDR3 spells CASSEQSNQPQHF. DNA of the CDR3: TGTGCCAGCAGTGAACAGAGCAATCAGCCCCAGCATTTT.

This clone has just one count. The chain joins TRBV6-5 to TRBJ2-1; no reliable D call. Trimming shortened V by 6 bases and J by 11 bases, and 20 bases separated the two germline ends. The CDR3 covers 14 residues. Germline V gene data show CDR1 as MNHEY and CDR2 as SVGAGI. The CDR3 sequence: CASSKEVPLVQQFF. The CDR3 region has the DNA TGTGCCAGCAGCAAAGAGGTGCCTCTTGTTCAGCAGTTCTTC.

The genes are TRBV10-2 and TRBJ2-3; 11 nucleotides agree with TRBD2. V lost 4 bases, J lost 0 bases, and 6 bases stayed unmatched. CDR3 length: 17 amino acids. Germline CDR1 WSHSY, CDR2 SAAADI. As DNA, the CDR3 is TGCGCCAGCAGTGTTAGCGGGGGGGTCATGAGCACAGATACGCAGTATTTT. As protein: CASSVSGGVMSTDTQYF.

This rearrangement joins TRBV5-4 to TRBJ2-7, with TRBD2 matching 7 bases. The CDR3 runs 11 residues. Germline-derived CDR1 and CDR2 are SGHNT and YYREEE (reference sequence). V was pared by 10 bases and J by 2 bases, with 3 bases of the junction left unmatched. CDR3 residues: CAGGGPYEQYF. CDR3 DNA sequence: TGTGCCGGGGGGGGTCCCTACGAGCAGTACTTC. The variable domain in full, completed from reference TRBV5-4 and TRBJ2-7, reads ETGVTQSPTHLIKTRGQQVTLRCSSQSGHNTVSWYQQALGQGPQFIFQYYREEENGRGNFPPRFSGLQFPNYSSELNVNALELDDSALYLCAGGGPYEQYFGPGTRLTVT.

The genes are TRBV19 and TRBJ1-2, with D uncertain. Deletions cut 3 bases from V and 5 bases from J, with 16 bases between. The CDR3 spans 15 residues. Germline assignment: CDR1 LNHDA and CDR2 SQIVND (reference sequence). The CDR3 bases are TGTGCCAGTAGTATCGAAGCACCCGACTCATATGGCTACACCTTC. It is translated as CASSIEAPDSYGYTF.

The V and J genes are TRBV19 and TRBJ2-2; tentatively, D is TRBD1 (6 bases). This CDR3 is 14 amino acids long. The ends were cut back, 3 bases at V and 3 bases at J, with 8 bases in the middle. Germline V gene sequence: CDR1 LNHDA, CDR2 SQIVND (reference sequence). This chain's CDR3 is CASSMDSHTGELFF. Here the CDR3 DNA reads TGTGCCAGTAGTATGGACAGCCACACCGGGGAGCTGTTTTTT.

This chain links TRBV7-2 with TRBJ2-3; 9 bases are a match to TRBD2. The CDR3 contains 14 residues. Trimming took 6 bases from V and 4 from J; bases not matched to a gene: 5. The germline CDR1 and CDR2 sequences are SGHTA and FQGNSA. CDR3 sequence: CASRAGGSADTQYF. The DNA for the CDR3 is TGTGCCAGCAGAGCGGGGGGCTCTGCAGATACGCAGTATTTT. The variable domain in full, with the rest retrieved from reference TRBV7-2 and TRBJ2-3, is GAGVSQSPSNKVTEKGKDVELRCDPISGHTALYWYRQSLGQGLEFLIYFQGNSAPDKSGLPSDRFSAERTGGSVSTLTIQRTQQEDSAVYLCASRAGGSADTQYFGPGTRLTVL.

The chain employs TRBV6-5 and TRBJ1-2; D unclear. Per the germline V gene, CDR1 is MNHEY and CDR2 is SVGAGI. V was clipped by 2 bases and J by 8 bases, with 6 bases between them. The CDR3 loop spans 11 amino acids. For the CDR3, the DNA is TGTGCCAGCAGTTACGGCAGAGGCTACACCTTC. Translation gives CASSYGRGYTF.

The chain links TRBV6-5 to TRBJ2-7; D may be TRBD2 (6 bases). There are 14 residues in the CDR3. CDR1 is MNHEY and CDR2 is SVGAGI in the germline V gene. Trimming left V 6 bases short and J 2 bases short, with 14 bases between. The CDR3 DNA is TGTGCCAGCAGCTACGGGGACTCCCCCTACGAGCAGTACTTC. Residues: CASSYGDSPYEQYF.

The chain carries TRBV9 and TRBJ1-2; D perhaps matches TRBD1 (6 bases). Trimming shortened V by 4 bases and J by 2 bases, and 15 bases separated the two germline ends. Germline CDR1 reads SGDLS; CDR2 reads YYNGEE. CDR3 length: 15 residues. In nucleotides, the CDR3 is TGTGCCAGCAGCCTACGACAGGATACGAACTATGGCTACACCTTC. As protein: CASSLRQDTNYGYTF.

The chain carries TRBV27 and TRBJ2-7; D is perhaps TRBD1 (6 bases). V lost 6 bases and J 2 bases, leaving 20 bases between the germline ends. This CDR3 has 16 residues. Germline assignment: CDR1 MNHEY and CDR2 SMNVEV (reference sequence). The CDR3 loop is CASRSGTGGAAYEQYF. CDR3 nucleotide sequence: TGTGCCAGCAGGTCTGGAACTGGGGGCGCAGCCTACGAGCAGTACTTC.

The V and J genes are TRBV19 and TRBJ1-1; D perhaps matches TRBD1 (5 bases). This CDR3 region has 13 residues. Germline CDR1 LNHDA, CDR2 SQIVND (reference sequence). Trimming took off 2 bases at V and 1 base at J, with 5 bases between the two ends. This CDR3 is CASSIRGNTEAFF. In nucleotides, the CDR3 is TGTGCCAGTAGTATAAGGGGGAACACTGAAGCTTTCTTT. Drawing the rest from reference TRBV19 and TRBJ1-1, the complete variable domain is DGGITQSPKYLFRKEGQNVTLSCEQNLNHDAMYWYRQDPGQGLRLIYYSQIVNDFQKGDIAEGYSVSREKKESFPLTVTSAQKNPTAFYLCASSIRGNTEAFFGQGTRLTVV.

The chain is built from TRBV5-1 and TRBJ1-6, with a weak D call TRBD1 (6 bases). The CDR3 spans 15 residues. Germline CDR1 is SGHRS and CDR2 is YFSETQ. The V end lost 4 bases, the J end lost 3 bases, and 11 bases lay between the germline ends. In DNA form, the CDR3 reads TGCGCCAGCAGCCGTGAAGGGGGCTATAATTCACCCCTCCACTTT. Encoded protein: CASSREGGYNSPLHF.

The CDR3 reads CASSQGTGVAQPQHF. In DNA form, the CDR3 reads TGTGCCAGCAGCCAAGGAACAGGGGTTGCTCAGCCCCAGCATTTT. J is TRBJ1-5 and V is TRBV3-1 (or the pseudogene TRBV3-2); 7 nucleotides align to TRBD1. Losses at the gene ends were 1 base for V and 6 bases for J; bases not matched to a gene: 6. The CDR3 sequence is 15 residues long. Germline V gene data show CDR1 as LGHDT and CDR2 as YNNKEL (reference sequence).

As for this clone: One junction end disagrees with the germline gene, perhaps due to a read error. V gene TRBV6-5 combines with J gene TRBJ1-4, with TRBD1 matching over 12 bases. Germline V gene sequence: CDR1 MNHEY, CDR2 SVGAGI. CDR3 length: 12 amino acids. CDR3 region: CASSPGQGALRF. Here the CDR3 DNA reads TGTGCCAGCAGTCCGGGACAGGGGGCACTCAGATTT.

This sequence joins TRBV4-1 and TRBJ2-7; 7 positions agree with TRBD2. CDR1 and CDR2 from the germline V gene are MGHRA and YSYEKL. Trimming cost V 0 bases and J 3 bases; bases outside gene matches: 2. The CDR3 is made up of 14 amino acids. The CDR3 reads CASSQDGRDYEQYF. The CDR3, as DNA: TGCGCCAGCAGCCAAGATGGGAGGGACTACGAGCAGTACTTC.

J is TRBJ1-2 and V is TRBV24-1; the D is unclear. CDR1 KGHDR and CDR2 SFDVKD come from the germline V gene. The CDR3 loop spans 15 amino acids. Trimming left V 5 bases short and J 7 bases short, with 19 bases between. CDR3: CATSVEGRTGVGYTF. CDR3 nucleotide sequence: TGTGCCACCAGTGTTGAGGGAAGGACTGGCGTTGGCTACACCTTC.

The genes are TRBV7-3 and TRBJ2-3; TRBD1 matches at 8 bases. The V gene's germline CDR1 is SGHTA and CDR2 FQGTGA. The CDR3 length is 14 residues. V lost 3 bases, J lost 6 bases, and 5 bases stayed unmatched. The CDR3 DNA is TGTGCCAGCAGCTTGACAGGGGTTACCGATACGCAGTATTTT. It codes for CASSLTGVTDTQYF.

This clone was seen just once. The chain combines TRBV18 with TRBJ2-1, with a tentative D call TRBD2 (6 bases). The CDR3 spans 13 residues. V was trimmed by 4 bases and J by 6 bases, leaving 10 bases between them. Germline V gene sequence: CDR1 KGHSH, CDR2 LQKENI. CDR3 sequence: CASSLSGSNEQFF. CDR3 DNA: TGTGCCAGCTCACTCTCCGGGAGCAATGAGCAGTTCTTC.

The rearrangement joins TRBV28 to TRBJ1-5; D is perhaps TRBD1 (5 bases). CDR1 is MDHEN and CDR2 is SYDVKM in the germline V gene. Trimming took off 2 bases at V and 5 bases at J, with 10 bases between the two ends. The CDR3 spans 14 residues. CDR3 amino acids: CASSLRGSDQPQHF. DNA for the CDR3: TGTGCCAGCAGTTTACGGGGGTCAGATCAGCCCCAGCATTTT.

This chain uses TRBV5-4 with TRBJ2-7, with 7 bases that match TRBD1. V lost 1 base, J lost 2 bases, and 9 bases stayed unmatched. The CDR3 sequence is 16 residues long. Germline assignment: CDR1 SGHNT and CDR2 YYREEE (reference sequence). The CDR3 nucleotides are TGTGCCAGCAGCTTGCAGGGACAGAGCTTTACCTACGAGCAGTACTTC. As protein: CASSLQGQSFTYEQYF.

This clone was seen ten or more times. J is TRBJ1-6 and V is TRBV5-1; 9 bases are a match to TRBD1. CDR1 is SGHRS and CDR2 is YFSETQ in the germline V gene. CDR3 size: 14 residues. The V segment lost 5 bases and the J segment 9 bases; nucleotides outside the gene matches: 6. The CDR3 sequence: CASSWDREISPLHF. The CDR3 DNA reads as TGCGCCAGCAGTTGGGACAGGGAGATTTCACCCCTCCACTTT.

The CDR3 region is CASSAQGLWTQPQHF. CDR3 nucleotides: TGTGCCAGCAGCGCCCAGGGTTTGTGGACCCAGCCCCAGCATTTT. J is TRBJ1-5 and V is TRBV21-1; TRBD1, as called in the table, went unchecked against the DNA. TRBV21-1 constitutes a pseudogene. This CDR3 region has 15 residues.